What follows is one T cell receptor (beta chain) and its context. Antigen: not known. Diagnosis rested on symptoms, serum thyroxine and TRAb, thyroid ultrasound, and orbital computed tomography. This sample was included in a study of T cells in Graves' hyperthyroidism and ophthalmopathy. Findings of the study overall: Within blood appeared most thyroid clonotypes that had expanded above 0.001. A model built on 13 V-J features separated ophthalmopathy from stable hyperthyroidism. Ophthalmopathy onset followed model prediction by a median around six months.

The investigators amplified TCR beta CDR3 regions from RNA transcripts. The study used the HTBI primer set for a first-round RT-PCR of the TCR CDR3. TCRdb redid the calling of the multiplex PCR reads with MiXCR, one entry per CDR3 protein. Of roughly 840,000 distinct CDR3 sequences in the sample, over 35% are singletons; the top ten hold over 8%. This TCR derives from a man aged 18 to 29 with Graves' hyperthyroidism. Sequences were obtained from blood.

This CDR3 is CASSQGQGFSPLHF. Here the CDR3 DNA reads TGTGCCAGCAGCCAAGGACAGGGTTTTTCACCCCTCCACTTT. V and J are TRBV14 and TRBJ1-6; TRBD1 matches at 7 bases. CDR1 is SGHDN, CDR2 FVKESK, per germline. V shed 1 base, J shed 9 bases, and the junction held 3 bases outside the gene matches. The CDR3 runs to 14 residues.